This record covers a single T cell receptor beta chain. The sample is drawn from a study of blood T cell repertoires in COVID-19. On the study more broadly: COVID-19 samples from acute and convalescent phases originated in the United States, Italy and Spain.

CDR3 size: 16 residues. The V end lost 2 bases, the J end lost 4 bases, and 18 bases lay between the germline ends. CDR1 LNHNV and CDR2 YYDKDF come from the germline V gene (reference sequence). Source study methods: Reference gene primer amplification yielded estimated nucleated cell counts. The table came from immunoSEQ multiplex PCR; TCRdb's copy has only in-frame clones and leaves some out. V and J calls and clone size come straight from that table; D and trimming were deduced from the DNA. This sample has around 200,000 clones, with roughly 89% found just once. This chain connects TRBV15 to TRBJ2-7; a weak D match, TRBD2 (6 bases). The sequence came from a man in his forties or fifties with acute or convalescent COVID-19. The sequenced sample consisted of peripheral blood. DNA for the CDR3: TGTGCCACCAGCAGACTGGGTATGGGGGGTGCTTACGAGCAGTACTTC. Translated: CATSRLGMGGAYEQYF.